This T cell receptor beta chain was retrieved from a study of blood T cell repertoires in COVID-19. Authors' methods: From reference gene primer amplification, estimates of nucleated cell counts were derived. Here immunoSEQ multiplex PCR was the method, and the copy in TCRdb shows in-frame clones only, minus some. The D gene and trimming were derived from the DNA, and the V and J assignments and clone size from that table. This sample has about 200,000 clones, with 65% to 90% found just once. With 3 bases removed from V and 6 bases from J, the gap between germline ends came to 13 bases. Germline V gene lookup returns CDR1 SGHDT and CDR2 YYEEEE. The CDR3 has 13 amino acids. Participants had their cohort set by participant-reported clinical history.

The sample comprised PBMCs or T cells enriched from blood (not recorded which). This receptor was taken from a man in his forties who had recovered from COVID-19. V and J are TRBV5-6 and TRBJ2-7; the D is unclear. The CDR3 coding sequence is TGTGCCAGCAGCTCGACAAACGTACCCGAGCAGTACGTC. This gives the protein CASSSTNVPEQYV.